The 6 T cell receptor beta chains below come from one sample, sequenced in a study of T cells in localized non-small cell lung cancer (dated by TCRdb to 2020 to 2021). Library preparation employed the immunoSEQ multiplex PCR assay. TCRdb mirrors the immuneACCESS table, restricted to in-frame sequences. Some clones are absent from its copies; in checked studies, under half trace to an unresolved V gene, and the reason for the others is unknown. This sample holds roughly 33,000 clones; roughly 90% were observed only once. 4.1% of the sample goes to the ten largest clones. Sample: peripheral blood, taken before any cancer treatment. The source of these receptors is a man between 40 and 69 years old with stage I lung adenocarcinoma.

This sequence joins TRBV18 and TRBJ2-2; D remains ambiguous. CDR3 length equals 17 residues. CDR1 is KGHSH and CDR2 is LQKENI in the germline V gene. V was pared by 0 bases and J by 3 bases, with 14 bases between. Here the CDR3 reads CASSPPPLEEYTGELFF. Written as DNA, the CDR3 is TGTGCCAGCTCACCACCGCCCCTCGAGGAATACACCGGGGAGCTGTTTTTT.

The chain employs TRBV29-1 and TRBJ2-3; 7 positions match TRBD1. The J segment lost 4 bases and the V segment lost 2 bases, leaving 0 bases of the junction unmatched. The CDR3 extends over 12 amino acids. Germline CDR1 reads SQVTM; CDR2 reads ANQGSEA. Here the CDR3 reads CSVERGPDTQYF. Here the CDR3 DNA reads TGCAGCGTTGAAAGGGGGCCAGATACGCAGTATTTT.

This chain uses TRBV18 with TRBJ1-1, with D perhaps TRBD1 (6 bases). CDR1 is KGHSH and CDR2 is LQKENI in the germline V gene. CDR3 size: 13 residues. Between the trimmed V and J ends, which lost 6 bases and 1 base, there was a span of 9 bases. Here the CDR3 DNA reads TGTGCCAGCTCTCTACAGGGGAACACTGAAGCTTTCTTT. Translation gives CASSLQGNTEAFF.

The chain has TRBV4-1 and TRBJ1-1; D perhaps matches TRBD1 (5 bases). This CDR3 region has 14 residues. Trimming cost V 0 bases and J 3 bases, with 8 bases left between them. Germline V gene data show CDR1 as MGHRA and CDR2 as YSYEKL. The CDR3 DNA is TGCGCCAGCAGCCAAGAGACAGTATACACTGAAGCTTTCTTT. This translates into CASSQETVYTEAFF.

The rearrangement links TRBV4-1 to TRBJ2-1; D may be TRBD1 (5 bases). Trimming stripped 0 bases from V and 4 bases from J, with 7 bases between. Germline V gene lookup returns CDR1 MGHRA and CDR2 YSYEKL. The CDR3 contains 14 residues. CDR3 nucleotides: TGCGCCAGCAGCCAAGATAGACAGTACAATGAGCAGTTCTTC. It yields the protein CASSQDRQYNEQFF.

This clone was detected only once. The gene calls are TRBV2 and TRBJ2-2; D call uncertain. Germline CDR1 SNHLY, CDR2 FYNNEI. V dropped 1 base and J dropped 5 bases, with 8 bases sitting between them. The CDR3 totals 14 residues. CDR3 amino acids: CASSEEGSTGELFF. The DNA for the CDR3 is TGTGCCAGCAGTGAAGAGGGAAGTACCGGGGAGCTGTTTTTT.